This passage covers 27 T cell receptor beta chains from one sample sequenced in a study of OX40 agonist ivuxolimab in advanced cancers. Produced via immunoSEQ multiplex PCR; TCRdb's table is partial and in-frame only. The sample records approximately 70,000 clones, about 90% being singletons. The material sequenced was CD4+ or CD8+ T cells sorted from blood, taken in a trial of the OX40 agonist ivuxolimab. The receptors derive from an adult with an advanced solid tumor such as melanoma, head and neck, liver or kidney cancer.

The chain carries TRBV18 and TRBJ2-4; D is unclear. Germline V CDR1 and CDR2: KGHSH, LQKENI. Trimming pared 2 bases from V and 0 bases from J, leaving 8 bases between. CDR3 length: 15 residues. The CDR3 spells CASSPGVLAKNIQYF. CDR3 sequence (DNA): TGTGCCAGCTCACCAGGGGTACTAGCCAAAAACATTCAGTACTTC.

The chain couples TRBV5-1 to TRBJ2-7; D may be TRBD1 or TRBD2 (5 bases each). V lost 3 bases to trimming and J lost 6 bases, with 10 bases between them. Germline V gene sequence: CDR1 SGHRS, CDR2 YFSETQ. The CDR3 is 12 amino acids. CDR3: CASSWAGTEQYF. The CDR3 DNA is TGCGCCAGCAGCTGGGCAGGGACCGAGCAGTACTTC.

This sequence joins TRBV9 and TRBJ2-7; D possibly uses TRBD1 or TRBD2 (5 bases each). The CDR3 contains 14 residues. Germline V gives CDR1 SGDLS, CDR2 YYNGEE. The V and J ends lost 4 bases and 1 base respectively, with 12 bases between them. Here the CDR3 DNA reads TGTGCCAGCAGCCGAGGGGACGGTTCCTACGAGCAGTACTTC. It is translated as CASSRGDGSYEQYF. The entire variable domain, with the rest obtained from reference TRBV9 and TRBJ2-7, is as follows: DSGVTQTPKHLITATGQRVTLRCSPRSGDLSVYWYQQSLDQGLQFLIQYYNGEERAKGNILERFSAQQFPDLHSELNLSSLELGDSALYFCASSRGDGSYEQYFGPGTRLTVT.

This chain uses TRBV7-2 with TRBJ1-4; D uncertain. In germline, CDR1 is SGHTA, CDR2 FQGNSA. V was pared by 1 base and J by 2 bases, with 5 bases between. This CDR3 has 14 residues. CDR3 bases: TGTGCCAGCAGCTTAGGGATTACTAATGAAAAACTGTTTTTT. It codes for CASSLGITNEKLFF.

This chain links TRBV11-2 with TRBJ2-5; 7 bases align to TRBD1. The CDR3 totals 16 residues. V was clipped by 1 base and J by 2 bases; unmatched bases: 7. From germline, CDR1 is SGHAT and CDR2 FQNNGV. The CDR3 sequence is CASSLALGRGQETQYF. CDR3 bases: TGTGCCAGCAGCTTAGCCCTGGGCAGGGGGCAAGAGACCCAGTACTTC.

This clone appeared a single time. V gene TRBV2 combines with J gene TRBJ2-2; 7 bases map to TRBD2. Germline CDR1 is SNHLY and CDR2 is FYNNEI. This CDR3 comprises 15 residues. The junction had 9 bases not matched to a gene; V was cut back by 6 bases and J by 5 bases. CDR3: CASRLPGGLTGELFF. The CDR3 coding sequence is TGTGCCAGCAGGCTTCCCGGGGGACTAACCGGGGAGCTGTTTTTT.

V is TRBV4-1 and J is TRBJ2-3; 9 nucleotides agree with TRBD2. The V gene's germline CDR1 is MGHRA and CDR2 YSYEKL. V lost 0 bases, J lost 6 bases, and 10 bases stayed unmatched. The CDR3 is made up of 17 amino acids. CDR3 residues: CASSQDQIAGVMDTQYF. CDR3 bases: TGCGCCAGCAGCCAAGATCAAATAGCGGGGGTGATGGATACGCAGTATTTT.

CDR3 region: CASSLGYGSRSDTDTQYF. CDR3 sequence (DNA): TGTGCCAGCAGCTTGGGCTACGGCTCGAGGAGCGACACAGATACGCAGTATTTT. The J gene is TRBJ2-3, the V gene TRBV7-2; D is undetermined. CDR3 length: 18 amino acids. V was pared by 3 bases and J by 2 bases, with 21 bases between. Per the germline V gene, CDR1 is SGHTA and CDR2 is FQGNSA. Using reference TRBV7-2 and TRBJ2-3 for the parts outside the CDR3, the full variable domain is GAGVSQSPSNKVTEKGKDVELRCDPISGHTALYWYRQSLGQGLEFLIYFQGNSAPDKSGLPSDRFSAERTGGSVSTLTIQRTQQEDSAVYLCASSLGYGSRSDTDTQYFGPGTRLTVL.

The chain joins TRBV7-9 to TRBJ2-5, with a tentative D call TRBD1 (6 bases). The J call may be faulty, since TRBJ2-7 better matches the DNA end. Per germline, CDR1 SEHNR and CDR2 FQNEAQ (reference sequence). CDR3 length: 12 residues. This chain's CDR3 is CASSFGDNEQYF. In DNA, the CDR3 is TGTGCCAGCAGCTTCGGGGACAACGAGCAGTACTTC.

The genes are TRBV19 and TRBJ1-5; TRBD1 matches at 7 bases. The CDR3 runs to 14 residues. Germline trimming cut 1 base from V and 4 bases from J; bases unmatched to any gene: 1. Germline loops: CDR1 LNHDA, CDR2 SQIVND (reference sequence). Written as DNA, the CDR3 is TGTGCCAGTAGTATAGGACAGGGAAATCAGCCCCAGCATTTT. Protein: CASSIGQGNQPQHF.

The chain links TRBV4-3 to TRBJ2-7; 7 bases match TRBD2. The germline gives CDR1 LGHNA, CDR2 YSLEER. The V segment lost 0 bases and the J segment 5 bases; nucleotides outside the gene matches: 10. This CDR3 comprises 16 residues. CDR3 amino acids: CASSQELTAGKDEQYF. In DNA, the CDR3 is TGCGCCAGCAGCCAAGAACTGACAGCGGGGAAGGACGAGCAGTACTTC.

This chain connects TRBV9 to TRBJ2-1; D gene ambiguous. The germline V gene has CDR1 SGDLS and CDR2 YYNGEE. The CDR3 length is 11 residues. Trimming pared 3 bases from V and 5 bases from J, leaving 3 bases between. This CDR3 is CASSEHNEQFF. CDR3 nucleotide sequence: TGTGCCAGCAGCGAACACAATGAGCAGTTCTTC.

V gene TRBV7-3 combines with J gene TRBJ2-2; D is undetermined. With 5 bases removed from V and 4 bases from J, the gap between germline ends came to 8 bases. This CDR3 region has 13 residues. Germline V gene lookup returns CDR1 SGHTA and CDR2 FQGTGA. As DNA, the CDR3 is TGTGCCAGCAGCCGGGCCCTCACCGGGGAGCTGTTTTTT. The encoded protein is CASSRALTGELFF.

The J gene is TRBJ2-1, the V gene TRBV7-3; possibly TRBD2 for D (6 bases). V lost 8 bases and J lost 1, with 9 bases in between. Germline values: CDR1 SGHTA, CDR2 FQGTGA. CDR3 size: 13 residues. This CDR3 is CASGGDSYNEQFF. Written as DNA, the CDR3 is TGTGCCAGCGGCGGGGATTCCTACAATGAGCAGTTCTTC.

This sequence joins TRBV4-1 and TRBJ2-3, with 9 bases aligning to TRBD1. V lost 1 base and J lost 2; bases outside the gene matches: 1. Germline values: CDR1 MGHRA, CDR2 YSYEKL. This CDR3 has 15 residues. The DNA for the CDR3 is TGCGCCAGCAGCCAAGGACAGGGGGTCACAGATACGCAGTATTTT. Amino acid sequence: CASSQGQGVTDTQYF.

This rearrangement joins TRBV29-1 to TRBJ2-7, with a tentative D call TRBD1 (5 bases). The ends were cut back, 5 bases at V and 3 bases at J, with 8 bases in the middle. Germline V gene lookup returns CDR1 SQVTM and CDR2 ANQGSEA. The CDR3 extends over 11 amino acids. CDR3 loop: CSVSTDYEQYF. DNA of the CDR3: TGCAGCGTTTCGACAGACTACGAGCAGTACTTC.

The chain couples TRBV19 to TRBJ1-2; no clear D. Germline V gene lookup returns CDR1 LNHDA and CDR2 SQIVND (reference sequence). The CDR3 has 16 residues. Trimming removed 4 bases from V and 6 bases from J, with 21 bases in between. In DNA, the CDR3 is TGTGCCAGTAGTAGCCTTCCTGTCGGCGGGCAGGATGGCTACACCTTC. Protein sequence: CASSSLPVGGQDGYTF.

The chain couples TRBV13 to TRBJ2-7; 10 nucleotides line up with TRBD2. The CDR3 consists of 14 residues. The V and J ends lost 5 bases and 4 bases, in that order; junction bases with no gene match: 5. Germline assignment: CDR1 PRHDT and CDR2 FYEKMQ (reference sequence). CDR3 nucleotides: TGTGCCAGCAGCATTGGACTAGCGGATTACGAGCAGTACTTC. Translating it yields CASSIGLADYEQYF.

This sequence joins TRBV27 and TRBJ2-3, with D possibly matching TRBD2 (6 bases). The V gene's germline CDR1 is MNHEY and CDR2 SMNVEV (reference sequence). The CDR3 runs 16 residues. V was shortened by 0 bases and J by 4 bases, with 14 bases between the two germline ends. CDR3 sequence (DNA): TGTGCCAGCAGTTTATCAGGAGGGTTTGGCGCAGATACGCAGTATTTT. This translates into CASSLSGGFGADTQYF.

The CDR3 sequence is CASSLVTGKSCEQYF. For the CDR3, the DNA is TGTGCCAGCAGCTTGGTGACAGGGAAAAGTTGCGAGCAGTACTTC. The chain is built from TRBV5-8 and TRBJ2-7, with TRBD1 matching 7 bases. The CDR3 runs to 15 residues. The J segment lost 6 bases and the V segment lost 0 bases, leaving 9 bases of the junction unmatched. Germline V CDR1 and CDR2: SGHTS, YDEGEE.

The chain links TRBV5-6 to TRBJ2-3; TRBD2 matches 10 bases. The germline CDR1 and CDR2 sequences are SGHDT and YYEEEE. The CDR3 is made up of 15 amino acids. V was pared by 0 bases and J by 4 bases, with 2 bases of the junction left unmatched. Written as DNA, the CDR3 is TGTGCCAGCAGCTTGGGTCTAGCGGGAGCAGATACGCAGTATTTT. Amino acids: CASSLGLAGADTQYF.

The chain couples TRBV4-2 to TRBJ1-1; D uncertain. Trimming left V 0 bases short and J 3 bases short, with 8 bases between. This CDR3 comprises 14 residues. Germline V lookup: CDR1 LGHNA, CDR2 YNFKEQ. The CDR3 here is CASSQERSHTEAFF. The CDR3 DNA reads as TGTGCCAGCAGCCAAGAGCGGAGTCACACTGAAGCTTTCTTT.

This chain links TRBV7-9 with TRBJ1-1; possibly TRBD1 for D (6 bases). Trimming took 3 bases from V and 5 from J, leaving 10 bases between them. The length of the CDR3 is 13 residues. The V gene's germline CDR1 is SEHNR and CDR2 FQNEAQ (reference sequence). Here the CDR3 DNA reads TGTGCCAGCAGCTTCACAGGGAGTACTGAAGCTTTCTTT. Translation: CASSFTGSTEAFF.

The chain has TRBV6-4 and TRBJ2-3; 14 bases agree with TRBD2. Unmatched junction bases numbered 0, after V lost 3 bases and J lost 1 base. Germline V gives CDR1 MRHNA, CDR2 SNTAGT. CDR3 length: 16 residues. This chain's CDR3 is CASSEGLAGGTDTQYF. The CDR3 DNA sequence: TGTGCCAGCAGTGAGGGACTAGCGGGAGGCACAGATACGCAGTATTTT.

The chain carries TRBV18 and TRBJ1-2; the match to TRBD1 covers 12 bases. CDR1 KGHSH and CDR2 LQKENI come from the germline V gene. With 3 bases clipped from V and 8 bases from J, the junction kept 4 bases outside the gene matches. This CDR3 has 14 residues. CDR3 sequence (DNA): TGTGCCAGCTCACCCGGGGACAGGGGGCACGGCTACACCTTC. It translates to CASSPGDRGHGYTF.

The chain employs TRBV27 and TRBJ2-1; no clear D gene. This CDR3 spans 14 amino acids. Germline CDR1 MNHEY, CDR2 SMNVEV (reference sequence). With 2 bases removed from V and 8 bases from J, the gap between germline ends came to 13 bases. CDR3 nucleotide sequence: TGTGCCAGCAGTTTAGGTTTCGCGGCGGATGAGCAGTTCTTC. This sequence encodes CASSLGFAADEQFF.

CDR3 nucleotide sequence: TGTGCCAGCTCACATTCACTGTCTAGCGGGACTAGCACAGATACGCAGTATTTT. It translates to CASSHSLSSGTSTDTQYF. The chain carries TRBV18 and TRBJ2-3; TRBD2 agrees at 9 bases. The CDR3 has 18 residues. V was pared by 4 bases and J by 0 bases, with 11 bases of the junction left unmatched. Germline values: CDR1 KGHSH, CDR2 LQKENI.